Following are 22 T cell receptor beta chains from one sample sequenced in a study of identical twins. TCRdb redid the calling of the 5' RACE reads with MiXCR, one entry per CDR3 protein. The sample lists around 340,000 distinct CDR3 sequences, roughly 10% occurring once. The material sequenced was naive T cells sorted from blood. The source is a woman aged 50 to 60 in good health.

This clonotype was seen a handful of times. This chain links TRBV4-1 with TRBJ2-7, with D tentatively TRBD1 (6 bases). The CDR3 length is 16 residues. Germline V gene sequence: CDR1 MGHRA, CDR2 YSYEKL. V was clipped by 0 bases and J by 0 bases, with 12 bases between them. The DNA for the CDR3 is TGCGCCAGCAGCCAAGAGGGGCAGGGGTCCTCCTACGAGCAGTACTTC. It codes for CASSQEGQGSSYEQYF.

The V call is TRBV13, the J call TRBJ2-5, with D possibly being TRBD2 (6 bases). V lost 4 bases and J lost 9, with 12 bases in between. Germline V gene lookup returns CDR1 PRHDT and CDR2 FYEKMQ (reference sequence). CDR3 size: 12 residues. CDR3 amino acids: CASSSSPGAQYF. Written as DNA, the CDR3 is TGTGCCAGCAGCTCCAGCCCGGGGGCCCAGTACTTC.

The chain combines TRBV7-9 with TRBJ1-4; TRBD1 might be the D (5 bases). V was shortened by 4 bases and J by 7 bases, with 10 bases between the two germline ends. From germline, CDR1 is SEHNR and CDR2 FQNEAQ (reference sequence). The CDR3 runs to 13 residues. In DNA form, the CDR3 reads TGTGCCAGCAGCTGGAGGGGAGGTGAAAAACTGTTTTTT. It is translated as CASSWRGGEKLFF. Supplemented by reference TRBV7-9 and TRBJ1-4, the full variable domain reads DTGVSQNPRHKITKRGQNVTFRCDPISEHNRLYWYRQTLGQGPEFLTYFQNEAQLEKSRLLSDRFSAERPKGSFSTLEIQRTEQGDSAMYLCASSWRGGEKLFFGSGTQLSVL.

This clonotype was seen a handful of times. The chain has TRBV27 and TRBJ2-3; no definite D call. The CDR3 loop spans 16 amino acids. V lost 6 bases and J lost 4, with 20 bases in between. CDR1 is MNHEY and CDR2 is SMNVEV in the germline V gene (reference sequence). CDR3 residues: CASRASGHPYPDTQYF. The CDR3 nucleotides are TGTGCCAGCAGGGCCTCCGGCCACCCCTATCCAGATACGCAGTATTTT.

This clonotype was counted only a few times. The rearrangement links TRBV19 to TRBJ2-2; D unresolved. This CDR3 contains 16 residues. The V end was cut by 5 bases, the J end by 6 bases, with 19 bases between. CDR1 and CDR2 from the germline V gene are LNHDA and SQIVND (reference sequence). In DNA, the CDR3 is TGTGCCAGTAGTCGCACGGCCATCCCCGGCCCCGGGGAGCTGTTTTTT. Translation gives CASSRTAIPGPGELFF.

This clonotype was recorded a few times. The chain recombines TRBV4-1 with TRBJ2-6, with D maybe TRBD1 (6 bases). CDR1 and CDR2 (germline): MGHRA, YSYEKL. Trimming shortened V by 0 bases and J by 0 bases, and 15 bases separated the two germline ends. The CDR3 extends over 19 amino acids. CDR3: CASSQEWVRQDSGANVLTF. The CDR3 bases are TGCGCCAGCAGCCAAGAGTGGGTCAGACAGGACTCTGGGGCCAACGTCCTGACTTTC.

This clonotype was picked up a small number of times. The V gene is TRBV12-3 or TRBV12-4, the J gene TRBJ2-5; TRBD2 matches at 8 bases. Trimming cost V 6 bases and J 7 bases; bases outside gene matches: 10. The CDR3 runs 14 residues. CDR3 protein: CASRPGLGAGTQYF. CDR3 in DNA: TGTGCCAGCAGACCGGGACTAGGGGCAGGGACCCAGTACTTC.

This clonotype was found a few times. The chain couples TRBV7-2 to TRBJ2-5; 12 nucleotides line up with TRBD2. This CDR3 comprises 15 residues. V lost 4 bases, J lost 5 bases, and 5 bases stayed unmatched. Germline V gene data show CDR1 as SGHTA and CDR2 as FQGNSA. CDR3 bases: TGTGCCAGCAGCTGGACTAGCGGGACTCTCGAGACCCAGTACTTC. It translates to CASSWTSGTLETQYF.

This clonotype has more than one count but fewer than ten. The rearrangement joins TRBV5-1 to TRBJ1-6, with D unclear. CDR1 is SGHRS and CDR2 is YFSETQ in the germline V gene. The CDR3 covers 15 residues. Trimming cost V 0 bases and J 7 bases, with 11 bases left between them. CDR3 DNA: TGCGCCAGCAGCTTGGTTACGTCAGAAAATTCACCCCTCCACTTT. Its protein product is CASSLVTSENSPLHF.

This clonotype was seen more than once but under ten times. The chain carries TRBV10-3 and TRBJ2-1, with D unresolved. This CDR3 comprises 12 residues. V was trimmed by 5 bases and J by 4 bases, leaving 6 bases between them. Germline V gene data show CDR1 as ENHRY and CDR2 as SYGVKD. In nucleotides, the CDR3 is TGTGCCATCAGTCCCTCGTACAATGAGCAGTTCTTC. Residues: CAISPSYNEQFF.

The chain employs TRBV19 and TRBJ2-7, with 7 bases lining up with TRBD1. Germline V gene data show CDR1 as LNHDA and CDR2 as SQIVND (reference sequence). V shed 5 bases and J 5 bases; nucleotides not matched to a gene: 6. The CDR3 length is 13 residues. The CDR3 loop is CASSRGQADEQYF. In DNA, the CDR3 is TGTGCCAGTAGTCGCGGACAGGCCGACGAGCAGTACTTC. The full variable domain, completed using reference TRBV19 and TRBJ2-7, is DGGITQSPKYLFRKEGQNVTLSCEQNLNHDAMYWYRQDPGQGLRLIYYSQIVNDFQKGDIAEGYSVSREKKESFPLTVTSAQKNPTAFYLCASSRGQADEQYFGPGTRLTVT.

This clonotype was observed many times. CDR3 loop: CATSDLKWTSQRNEQFF. The CDR3 region has the DNA TGTGCCACCAGTGATTTAAAGTGGACCTCCCAGAGGAATGAGCAGTTCTTC. The genes are TRBV24-1 and TRBJ2-1, with D uncertain. CDR1 is KGHDR, CDR2 SFDVKD, per germline. Trimming cost V 1 base and J 7 bases, with 19 bases left between them. The CDR3 totals 17 residues.

CDR3 nucleotides: TGTGCCAGCAGCTTAGAGGTCGCTAGAGCAGATACGCAGTATTTT. It codes for CASSLEVARADTQYF. V is TRBV11-3 and J is TRBJ2-3; D is ambiguous. Trimming removed 0 bases from V and 4 bases from J, with 11 bases in between. Germline CDR1 is SGHNT and CDR2 is YENEEA. The CDR3 is 15 amino acids.

About this clonotype itself: Being one base from a much bigger clone, this may be a read error. The rearrangement links TRBV5-5 to TRBJ2-1, with D possibly matching TRBD2 (5 bases). CDR1 is SGHKS and CDR2 is YYEKEE in the germline V gene (reference sequence). This CDR3 has 13 residues. The CDR3 region has the DNA TGTGCCAGCAGCTTGCTCGGGAACAATGATCAGTTCTTC. It yields the protein CASSLLGNNDQFF.

J is TRBJ2-5 and V is TRBV5-1, with 8 bases aligning to TRBD2. The CDR3 is made up of 16 amino acids. CDR1 and CDR2 (germline): SGHRS, YFSETQ. With V trimmed by 3 bases and J by 1 base, 8 bases remained unmatched. The CDR3 reads CASSYIYGRVQETQYF. The DNA for the CDR3 is TGCGCCAGCAGCTATATTTACGGGAGGGTCCAAGAGACCCAGTACTTC.

The CDR3 region is CASSESGGQGANVLTF. The CDR3 region has the DNA TGCGCCAGCAGTGAGTCTGGAGGGCAGGGGGCCAACGTCCTGACTTTC. V usage is TRBV10-2 and J usage is TRBJ2-6; a possible D gene is TRBD2 (6 bases). The CDR3 length is 16 residues. Germline V gene sequence: CDR1 WSHSY, CDR2 SAAADI. The V and J ends lost 0 bases and 4 bases respectively, with 10 bases between them.

The table lists this clonotype with a few counts. This rearrangement joins TRBV29-1 to TRBJ2-1; 9 nucleotides align to TRBD2. The CDR3 covers 16 residues. The trim removed 3 bases at V and 0 bases at J, leaving 6 bases unmatched. Germline CDR1 is SQVTM and CDR2 is ANQGSEA. CDR3 sequence: CSVDGASGTSYNEQFF. The CDR3 region has the DNA TGCAGCGTTGATGGGGCTAGCGGGACCTCCTACAATGAGCAGTTCTTC.

This clonotype was picked up a small number of times. The chain carries TRBV9 and TRBJ2-7; D is unresolved. CDR1 and CDR2 from the germline V gene are SGDLS and YYNGEE. CDR3 length: 13 residues. Between the trimmed V and J ends, which lost 0 bases and 1 base, there was a span of 5 bases. Here the CDR3 DNA reads TGTGCCAGCAGCGTAGCCGGGTCCTACGAGCAGTACTTC. This translates into CASSVAGSYEQYF.

This clonotype has a handful of counts. The chain links TRBV12-3 or TRBV12-4 to TRBJ1-4; 7 bases map to TRBD1. With 5 bases clipped from V and 8 bases from J, the junction kept 8 bases outside the gene matches. The CDR3 runs to 14 residues. CDR3 sequence (DNA): TGTGCCAGCAGTATGGGACAGCCCCTGGAAAAACTGTTTTTT. Amino acid sequence: CASSMGQPLEKLFF.

This clonotype was seen more than once but under ten times. The V gene is TRBV20-1, the J gene TRBJ2-2; D is ambiguous. CDR3 size: 15 residues. The V gene lost 0 bases and the J gene lost 4 bases, with 12 bases spanning the gap. The germline V gene has CDR1 DFQATT and CDR2 SNEGSKA (reference sequence). The CDR3 DNA reads as TGCAGTGCTAGAGAGGAAGGATGGAGCACCGGGGAGCTGTTTTTT. Protein: CSAREEGWSTGELFF.

This clonotype was counted at least ten times. V gene TRBV5-1 combines with J gene TRBJ2-4; 8 nucleotides match TRBD2. The CDR3 totals 17 residues. After removal of 4 bases from V and 2 bases from J, the junction contained 11 bases not matched to a gene. Germline values: CDR1 SGHRS, CDR2 YFSETQ. In nucleotides, the CDR3 is TGCGCCAGCAGCCTACTAGCGGTAGGGGATCCCAAAAACATTCAGTACTTC. This codes for CASSLLAVGDPKNIQYF.

The gene calls are TRBV5-1 and TRBJ1-1; D possibly corresponds to TRBD1 (6 bases). Germline loops: CDR1 SGHRS, CDR2 YFSETQ. The ends were cut back, 7 bases at V and 1 base at J, with 14 bases in the middle. The CDR3 totals 14 residues. CDR3 in DNA: TGCGCCAGCGGCCCGGGAGGGGGGAACACTGAAGCTTTCTTT. Amino acid sequence: CASGPGGGNTEAFF.